The sequence of this T cell receptor beta chain was determined in a study of graft-versus-host responses after intestinal transplantation. Study-level points and caveats: Present in recipient marrow, GvH clones included some that appeared first in ileum or blood. Patients who carried graft-donor T cell macrochimerism also had high graft-versus-host to host-versus-graft clonal ratios in their allografts.

Libraries were prepared by immunoSEQ multiplex PCR; TCRdb keeps only in-frame clonotypes and omits some of them. The sample consists of about 97,000 clones, approximately 90% of them appearing once. Worth noting for this clone: Antigen: not known.

This CDR3 is built from 15 residues. CDR1 is SNHLY, CDR2 FYNNEI, per germline. The germline V and J ends were trimmed by 7 bases and 1 base, with 16 bases remaining between them. The clonotype was recovered from a human patient who received an intestinal transplant, so some T cells may come from the graft donor. The source material was PBMCs, sampled roughly 68 weeks after intestinal transplant. The J gene is TRBJ1-2, the V gene TRBV2, with D perhaps TRBD1 (5 bases). The CDR3 DNA reads TGTGCCAGCAAGGGTGGGGGATGGGGTAACTATGGCTACACCTTC. It is translated as CASKGGGWGNYGYTF.